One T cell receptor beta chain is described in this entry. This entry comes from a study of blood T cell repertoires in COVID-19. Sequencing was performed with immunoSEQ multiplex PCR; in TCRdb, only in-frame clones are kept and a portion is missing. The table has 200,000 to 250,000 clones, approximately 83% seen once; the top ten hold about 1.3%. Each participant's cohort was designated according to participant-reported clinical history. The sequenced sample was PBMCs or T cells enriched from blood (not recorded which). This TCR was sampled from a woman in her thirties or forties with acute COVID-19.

The CDR3 loop is CASSPLDSGNTIYF. Written as DNA, the CDR3 is TGTGCCAGCTCACCGTTAGACTCTGGAAACACCATATATTTT. The chain combines TRBV18 with TRBJ1-3; no clear D gene. CDR3 length: 14 residues. V was pared by 3 bases and J by 0 bases, with 6 bases between. Germline V gives CDR1 KGHSH, CDR2 LQKENI.